This is a list of T cell receptor beta chains from one sample in a study of CD8 T cells in ankylosing spondylitis. In TCRdb, the 5' RACE reads were re-called with MiXCR into one record per CDR3 protein. The table shows some 220,000 distinct CDR3 sequences, with 8% to 10% occurring only once. The sample consisted of blood, either unsorted or a sorted T cell fraction (not recorded which). The receptors were sampled from a female donor with ankylosing spondylitis or in good health (not recorded which). The CDR3 runs from the conserved cysteine through the conserved F or W. The D gene is left open where the match is weak. The size entry is marked missing in some rows and otherwise reads once, few, many or a size class.

- | TRBJ1-2 | TRBV28 | - | TGTGCCAGCAGGATTCTAGACAGTTATGGCTACACCTTC | CASRILDSYGYTF
- | TRBJ2-1 | TRBV7-2 | - | TGTGCCAGCAGCTTATTAGCGAGGGACAATGAGCAGTTCTTC | CASSLLARDNEQFF
many | TRBJ2-1 | TRBV2 | TRBD2 | TGTGCCAGCAGACTAGCGGGAGAGGCGAATGAGCAGTTCTTC | CASRLAGEANEQFF
many | TRBJ2-5 | TRBV6-1 | - | TGTGCCAGCAGTCGGGGCGTAGGGAGAAAAGAGACCCAGTACTTC | CASSRGVGRKETQYF
many | TRBJ2-7 | TRBV14 | TRBD2 | TGTGCCAGCAGCCAAGTATTAGCGGGAGAGCAGTACTTC | CASSQVLAGEQYF
many | TRBJ2-5 | TRBV20-1 | TRBD2 | TGCAGTGCCCCGCCCCCGACTAGCGTAGGAGAGACCCAGTACTTC | CSAPPPTSVGETQYF
many | TRBJ2-7 | TRBV7-2 | - | TGTGCCAGCAGCCCCTCTTCGGCAGTCTCCTACGAGCAGTACTTC | CASSPSSAVSYEQYF
many | TRBJ1-2 | TRBV12-3/TRBV12-4 | - | TGTGCCAGCCACTACGGGATCTCCGGCTACACCTTC | CASHYGISGYTF
- | TRBJ1-5 | TRBV24-1 | - | TGTGCCACCAGTGAGCCTTCATATAATCAGCCCCAGCATTTT | CATSEPSYNQPQHF
many | TRBJ2-7 | TRBV28 | - | TGTGCCAGCAGGTCCTACGAGCAGTACTTC | CASRSYEQYF
many | TRBJ2-1 | TRBV5-1 | - | TGCGCCAGCAGCACCCCTATCAGGGACTACAATGAGCAGTTCTTC | CASSTPIRDYNEQFF
many | TRBJ2-7 | TRBV10-2 | TRBD2 | TGCGCCAGCAGTCCGGGACTAGTCTACGAGCAGTACTTC | CASSPGLVYEQYF
many | TRBJ2-1 | TRBV3-1 | TRBD2 | TGTGCCAGCAGCCAAGATATTCCGCGACTAGCGGGGTACAATGAGCAGTTCTTC | CASSQDIPRLAGYNEQFF
- | TRBJ2-1 | TRBV15 | - | TGTATGGTCTTGGGGGGCAAATGCTCCGGGGATGAGCAGTTCTTC | CMVLGGKCSGDEQFF
many | TRBJ1-1 | TRBV6-2/TRBV6-3 | TRBD1 | TGTGCCAGCAGTTTCGCTTCGTACAGGGGAGGGAACACTGAAGCTTTCTTT | CASSFASYRGGNTEAFF
many | TRBJ2-1 | TRBV20-1 | - | TGCAGTGCTAGAGATCCGAGAGGCTCCTACAATGAGCAGTTCTTC | CSARDPRGSYNEQFF
many | TRBJ2-3 | TRBV20-1 | - | TGCAGTGCTAGCCGGGTTTACGAACCAGATACGCAGTATTTT | CSASRVYEPDTQYF
many | TRBJ2-1 | TRBV18 | TRBD2 | TGTGCCAGCTCACCGACTAGCGGGAACTACAATGAGCAGTTCTTC | CASSPTSGNYNEQFF
many | TRBJ2-3 | TRBV6-5 | - | TGTGCCAGCAGTTACTCGACAAAGGCTCGATGGGGACCCACAGATACGCAGTATTTT | CASSYSTKARWGPTDTQYF
- | TRBJ2-3 | TRBV5-1 | TRBD1 | TGCGCCAGCAGCTCGGGACAGGTCGGGGGCACAGATACGCAGTATTTT | CASSSGQVGGTDTQYF
- | TRBJ2-5 | TRBV4-3 | TRBD2 | TGCGCCAGCAGCCAGGGGACTAGCGGGGACTCGTACCAAGAGACCCAGTACTTC | CASSQGTSGDSYQETQYF
many | TRBJ2-3 | TRBV5-1 | TRBD2 | TGCGCCAGCAGCTTGTCTCTAGCGGGTTTGGATACGCAGTATTTT | CASSLSLAGLDTQYF
many | TRBJ2-7 | TRBV9 | - | TGTGCCAGCAGCTCAACTCAGGGTATTCCCCCCCACGAGCAGTACTTC | CASSSTQGIPPHEQYF
- | TRBJ2-5 | TRBV29-1 | - | TGCAGCGGTTACGAAGAGACCCAGTACTTC | CSGYEETQYF
many | TRBJ1-1 | TRBV7-6 | - | TGTGCCAGCAGCAAGACAGGTCTCGGGGGGATTGAAGCTTTCTTT | CASSKTGLGGIEAFF
many | TRBJ2-1 | TRBV12-3/TRBV12-4 | TRBD2 | TGTGCCAGCAGTTTCATCGAAGCGGGAGAGCAGTTCTTC | CASSFIEAGEQFF
many | TRBJ2-7 | TRBV19 | - | TGTGCCAGTAGTACCGGCGGCGAGGACGAGCAGTACTTC | CASSTGGEDEQYF
- | TRBJ2-1 | TRBV7-9 | TRBD2 | TGTGCCAGCAGCTCCCGACTAGCGGGAGGGCCTAGAGGTGAGCAGTTCTTC | CASSSRLAGGPRGEQFF
many | TRBJ2-7 | TRBV10-3 | - | TGTGCCATCAGTGGGGACACGTCCTACGAGCAGTACTTC | CAISGDTSYEQYF
many | TRBJ2-2 | TRBV28 | TRBD2 | TGTGCCAGCAGGGCCGGGACTAGAAACACCGGGGAGCTGTTTTTT | CASRAGTRNTGELFF
once | TRBJ1-3 | TRBV30 | - | TGTGCCTGGAGATTCGGGAGCTCTGGAAACACCATATATTTT | CAWRFGSSGNTIYF
many | TRBJ2-5 | TRBV20-1 | TRBD2 | TGCAGTGCTCCCACTAGCGGGAGCTACCAAGAGACCCAGTACTTC | CSAPTSGSYQETQYF
many | TRBJ1-5 | TRBV6-1 | TRBD1 | TGTGCCAGCAGTCCTTTAACAGGGGTCGGTCAGCCCCAGCATTTT | CASSPLTGVGQPQHF
- | TRBJ2-7 | TRBV19 | - | TGTGCCAGTAGTCTCACCGGGACTTTCTCCTACGAGCAGTACTTC | CASSLTGTFSYEQYF
many | TRBJ2-7 | TRBV5-1 | TRBD2 | TGCGCCAGCAGCTTCCTAGCGGGACGGGGGGGATACGAGCAGTACTTC | CASSFLAGRGGYEQYF
- | TRBJ2-3 | TRBV3-1 | - | TGTGCCAGCAGCCAAGATCGGGCGGGACCGGATACGCAGTATTTT | CASSQDRAGPDTQYF
few | TRBJ2-5 | TRBV20-1 | TRBD1 | TGCAGTGCTAGTTCTGGGGATACAGGGGGGAGACCCGGAGAGACCCAGTACTTC | CSASSGDTGGRPGETQYF
many | TRBJ2-1 | TRBV28 | - | TGTGCCAGCAGACCCAACTCCGGGAGCTCCTACAATGAGCAGTTCTTC | CASRPNSGSSYNEQFF
many | TRBJ1-1 | TRBV6-5 | TRBD1 | TGTGCCAGCAGTTCAGAGGGGGCTTTCACTGAAGCTTTCTTT | CASSSEGAFTEAFF
many | TRBJ2-3 | TRBV5-1 | - | TGCGCCAGCAGCCTATCATCTAGCACAGATACGCAGTATTTT | CASSLSSSTDTQYF
many | TRBJ2-4 | TRBV5-1 | - | TGCGCCAGCAGCTTGGCCACTGAAAACATTCAGTACTTC | CASSLATENIQYF
- | TRBJ2-3 | TRBV28 | - | TGTGCCATCAGCCCCGGCCTCCTCGGGGGATATACGCAGTATTTT | CAISPGLLGGYTQYF
many | TRBJ2-1 | TRBV20-1 | - | TGCAGTGCTAAGGACCGAAGCTACAATGAGCAGTTCTTC | CSAKDRSYNEQFF
- | TRBJ1-6 | TRBV2 | - | TGTGCCAGCAGTAAGGAGGACAGCGCTGTTCCGCCCCTCCACTTT | CASSKEDSAVPPLHF
- | TRBJ2-5 | TRBV11-1 | - | TGTGCCAGCAGCTTAGCATCCAGCCTCACGGAGACCCAGTACTTC | CASSLASSLTETQYF